Listed here are 19 T cell receptor beta chains from one sample, sequenced in a study of memory CD8 T cells in hepatitis C reinfection. The time point was: peak reinfection, 3 to 8 weeks after reinfection detection. TCR sequencing was done directly ex vivo on sorted cells, without expansion in vitro. Sequenced by immunoSEQ multiplex PCR; TCRdb stores in-frame clones only, minus some. The data contain about 45,000 clones, around nine tenths of them singletons. The sequenced sample consisted of naive CD8+ T cells sorted from blood. These receptors were obtained from a man between 18 and 35 years old with hepatitis C virus infection.

The chain has TRBV6-9 and TRBJ2-7; TRBD2 agrees at 9 bases. The CDR3 is 15 amino acids. The V gene end was trimmed by 0 bases and the J gene end by 5 bases; junction bases not matched to a gene: 5. CDR1 and CDR2 from the germline V gene are MNHGY and SVAAGI. CDR3 nucleotides: TGTGCCAGCAGTTATTCCGCGGGAGGGCTCAACGAGCAGTACTTC. It encodes CASSYSAGGLNEQYF.

This chain joins TRBV4-3 and TRBJ2-1; 7 bases map to TRBD2. Trimming took 0 bases from V and 3 from J; bases not matched to a gene: 5. The CDR3 covers 16 residues. Per germline, CDR1 LGHNA and CDR2 YSLEER. The CDR3 reads CASSQERAGVYNEQFF. The CDR3 coding sequence is TGCGCCAGCAGCCAAGAGCGGGCGGGGGTCTACAATGAGCAGTTCTTC.

This chain connects TRBV23-1 to TRBJ2-7; 7 bases agree with TRBD1. TRBV23-1 falls under the ORF class, with uncertain function. The V and J ends lost 0 bases and 5 bases, in that order; junction bases with no gene match: 4. The CDR3 totals 14 residues. The CDR3 is CASSQSRDRDEQYV. The DNA for the CDR3 is TGCGCCAGCAGTCAATCCCGAGACAGGGACGAGCAGTACGTC.

The J gene is TRBJ2-5, the V gene TRBV5-1, with unresolved D. The CDR3 has 13 amino acids. V was shortened by 5 bases and J by 3 bases, with 11 bases between the two germline ends. Germline CDR1 SGHRS, CDR2 YFSETQ. CDR3: CASRVFQEETQYF. DNA for the CDR3: TGCGCCAGCAGGGTTTTTCAGGAAGAGACCCAGTACTTC. The variable domain in full, with the rest retrieved from reference TRBV5-1 and TRBJ2-5, is KAGVTQTPRYLIKTRGQQVTLSCSPISGHRSVSWYQQTPGQGLQFLFEYFSETQRNKGNFPGRFSGRQFSNSRSEMNVSTLELGDSALYLCASRVFQEETQYFGPGTRLLVL.

The chain carries TRBV27 and TRBJ2-7; D is perhaps TRBD1 (5 bases). Germline values: CDR1 MNHEY, CDR2 SMNVEV (reference sequence). This CDR3 is 14 amino acids long. V was cut by 8 bases and J by 2 bases, with 16 bases left in between. The CDR3 is CASATQGSPYEQYF. The CDR3 DNA is TGTGCCAGCGCGACCCAGGGTAGTCCCTACGAGCAGTACTTC.

This chain joins TRBV5-5 and TRBJ1-2; D remains ambiguous. Trimming shortened V by 0 bases and J by 4 bases, and 4 bases separated the two germline ends. CDR3 size: 12 residues. Germline CDR1 reads SGHKS; CDR2 reads YYEKEE (reference sequence). In DNA form, the CDR3 reads TGTGCCAGCAGCTTGGACGGCTATGGCTACACCTTC. Translating gives CASSLDGYGYTF.

This clone was observed a few times. The V call is TRBV6-5, the J call TRBJ1-6, with unresolved D. The germline V and J ends were trimmed by 2 bases and 5 bases, with 4 bases remaining between them. The CDR3 covers 13 residues. CDR1 MNHEY and CDR2 SVGAGI come from the germline V gene. The CDR3 is CASSYRDNSPLHF. Written as DNA, the CDR3 is TGTGCCAGCAGTTACCGAGATAATTCACCCCTCCACTTT.

The chain uses TRBV6-6 and TRBJ2-1, with D tentatively TRBD2 (5 bases). In germline, CDR1 is MNHNY, CDR2 SVGAGI (reference sequence). CDR3 length: 15 amino acids. Trimming removed 7 bases from V and 7 bases from J, with 20 bases in between. In nucleotides, the CDR3 is TGTGCCAGCACCCAGGAGGAGATTTATATAAATGAGCAGTTCTTC. It yields the protein CASTQEEIYINEQFF.

This chain links TRBV6-6 with TRBJ1-4; a weak D match, TRBD1 (5 bases). The CDR3 totals 16 residues. CDR1 MNHNY and CDR2 SVGAGI come from the germline V gene (reference sequence). Trimming pared 2 bases from V and 8 bases from J, leaving 18 bases between. The CDR3 DNA reads as TGTGCCAGCAGTTACGAGTCGTCACCAAAGGGGGAAAAACTGTTTTTT. Its translation is CASSYESSPKGEKLFF.

V usage is TRBV7-9 and J usage is TRBJ2-7; TRBD1 aligns across 12 bases. V lost 5 bases and J lost 5; bases outside the gene matches: 7. Germline V lookup: CDR1 SEHNR, CDR2 FQNEAQ (reference sequence). The length of the CDR3 is 15 residues. The DNA for the CDR3 is TGTGCCAGCAGCGACTCCGGGACAGGGGGCCACGAGCAGTACTTC. This gives the protein CASSDSGTGGHEQYF.

The gene calls are TRBV11-2 and TRBJ2-1; 8 bases map to TRBD2. CDR1 SGHAT and CDR2 FQNNGV come from the germline V gene. With 5 bases clipped from V and 4 bases from J, the junction kept 13 bases outside the gene matches. The CDR3 totals 17 residues. CDR3 nucleotide sequence: TGTGCCAGCAGCCTGGGGATAGCGGGGCCTTCGTACAATGAGCAGTTCTTC. Translating it yields CASSLGIAGPSYNEQFF.

The rearrangement joins TRBV5-4 to TRBJ1-2; 7 bases align to TRBD1. V lost 3 bases to trimming and J lost 0 bases; unmatched junction nucleotides: 11. CDR1 and CDR2 from the germline V gene are SGHNT and YYREEE (reference sequence). This CDR3 contains 17 residues. The CDR3 DNA follows: TGTGCCAGCAGCTCCCGGGACAGTAGCTTAACTAACTATGGCTACACCTTC. Translation gives CASSSRDSSLTNYGYTF.

The chain is built from TRBV19 and TRBJ2-1, with 9 bases that match TRBD2. V lost 3 bases to trimming and J lost 7 bases; unmatched junction nucleotides: 4. Germline CDR1 and CDR2: LNHDA and SQIVND (reference sequence). This CDR3 spans 14 amino acids. The CDR3 loop is CASSISGSLNEQFF. CDR3 nucleotide sequence: TGTGCCAGTAGTATTAGCGGGAGTTTGAATGAGCAGTTCTTC.

V and J are TRBV19 and TRBJ1-5; D may be TRBD1 (5 bases). The V gene's germline CDR1 is LNHDA and CDR2 SQIVND (reference sequence). The CDR3 is 15 residues long. The germline V and J ends were trimmed by 5 bases and 0 bases, with 11 bases remaining between them. The CDR3 DNA reads as TGTGCCAGTAGTGGGGGGGAATATAGCAATCAGCCCCAGCATTTT. The encoded protein is CASSGGEYSNQPQHF.

This clone was seen a handful of times. The chain couples TRBV6-1 to TRBJ1-1; no firm D call. This CDR3 is built from 14 residues. The V end was cut by 1 base, the J end by 3 bases, with 9 bases between. Germline-derived CDR1 and CDR2 are MNHNS and SASEGT. CDR3 in amino acids: CASSEVPVYTEAFF. The CDR3 DNA sequence: TGTGCCAGCAGTGAAGTGCCAGTTTACACTGAAGCTTTCTTT.

The chain has TRBV6-5 and TRBJ1-1; D not resolved. V was trimmed by 0 bases and J by 0 bases, leaving 5 bases between them. The CDR3 is made up of 14 amino acids. Germline CDR1 is MNHEY and CDR2 is SVGAGI. CDR3 loop: CASSYSGLNTEAFF. The CDR3 bases are TGTGCCAGCAGTTACTCGGGCCTGAACACTGAAGCTTTCTTT.

The rearrangement joins TRBV28 to TRBJ2-5, with 11 bases lining up with TRBD1. The V segment lost 3 bases and the J segment 2 bases; nucleotides outside the gene matches: 8. Germline CDR1 and CDR2: MDHEN and SYDVKM. This CDR3 contains 17 residues. Here the CDR3 DNA reads TGTGCCAGCAGTTTCCGAGCGCGGGACAGGGGGCAAGAGACCCAGTACTTC. Translated, it gives CASSFRARDRGQETQYF.

The chain has TRBV5-5 and TRBJ2-1, with 8 bases fitting TRBD1. The CDR3 covers 16 residues. Unmatched junction bases numbered 11, after V lost 4 bases and J lost 5 bases. The germline V gene encodes CDR1 SGHKS and CDR2 YYEKEE (reference sequence). The CDR3: CASSQTGADLDNEQFF. CDR3 sequence (DNA): TGTGCCAGCAGCCAGACAGGGGCCGACTTGGACAATGAGCAGTTCTTC.

The chain couples TRBV6-1 to TRBJ1-5; the match to TRBD1 covers 7 bases. The CDR3 has 17 amino acids. The germline V gene encodes CDR1 MNHNS and CDR2 SASEGT. After removal of 1 base from V and 0 bases from J, the junction contained 6 bases not matched to a gene. CDR3 amino acids: CASSEGRDSYSNQPQHF. In DNA form, the CDR3 reads TGTGCCAGCAGTGAAGGCCGGGACAGCTATAGCAATCAGCCCCAGCATTTT.